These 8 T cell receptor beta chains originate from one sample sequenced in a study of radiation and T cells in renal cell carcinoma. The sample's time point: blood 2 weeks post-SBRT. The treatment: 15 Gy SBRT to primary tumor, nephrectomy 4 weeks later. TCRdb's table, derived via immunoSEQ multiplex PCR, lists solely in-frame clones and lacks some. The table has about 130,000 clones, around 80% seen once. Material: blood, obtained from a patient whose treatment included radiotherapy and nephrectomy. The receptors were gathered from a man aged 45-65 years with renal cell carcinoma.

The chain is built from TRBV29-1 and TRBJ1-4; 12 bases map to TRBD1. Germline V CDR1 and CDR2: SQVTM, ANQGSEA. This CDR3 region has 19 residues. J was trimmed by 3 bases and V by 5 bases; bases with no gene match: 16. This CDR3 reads CSVSTAGTGGVGANEKLFF. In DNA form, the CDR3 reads TGCAGCGTTAGTACAGCCGGGACAGGGGGCGTCGGGGCTAATGAAAAACTGTTTTTT.

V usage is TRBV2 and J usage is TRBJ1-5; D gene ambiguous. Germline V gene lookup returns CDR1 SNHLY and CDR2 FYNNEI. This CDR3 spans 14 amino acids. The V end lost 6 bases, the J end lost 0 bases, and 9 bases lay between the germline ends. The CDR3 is CASRGIFSNQPQHF. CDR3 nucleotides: TGTGCCAGCAGGGGGATATTTAGCAATCAGCCCCAGCATTTT.

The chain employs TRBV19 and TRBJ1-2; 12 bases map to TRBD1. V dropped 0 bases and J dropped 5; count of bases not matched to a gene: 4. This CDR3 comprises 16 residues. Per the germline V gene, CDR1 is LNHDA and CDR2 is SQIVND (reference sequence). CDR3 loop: CASSIDPGQGAYGYTF. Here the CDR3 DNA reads TGTGCCAGTAGTATAGACCCGGGACAGGGGGCTTATGGCTACACCTTC.

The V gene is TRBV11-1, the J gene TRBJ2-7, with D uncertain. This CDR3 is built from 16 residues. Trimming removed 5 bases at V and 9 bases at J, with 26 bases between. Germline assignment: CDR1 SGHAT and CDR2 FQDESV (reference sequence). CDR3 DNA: TGTGCCAGCAGCATGACCGGGTCCAAAATTTATCTGGGGCAGTACTTC. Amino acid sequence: CASSMTGSKIYLGQYF.

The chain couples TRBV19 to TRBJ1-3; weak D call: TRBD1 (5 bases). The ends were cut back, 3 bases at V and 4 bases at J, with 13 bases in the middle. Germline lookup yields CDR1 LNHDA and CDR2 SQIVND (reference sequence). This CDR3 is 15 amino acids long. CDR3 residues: CASSISRQPGNTIYF. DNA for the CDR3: TGTGCCAGTAGTATCTCCCGACAGCCCGGAAACACCATATATTTT.

This chain's CDR3 is CASSLVRLSHEQFF. The CDR3 nucleotides read TGTGCCAGCAGCTTAGTACGCCTTAGTCATGAGCAGTTCTTC. J is TRBJ2-1 and V is TRBV11-1; no clear D gene. Germline CDR1 and CDR2: SGHAT and FQDESV (reference sequence). CDR3 length: 14 residues. V was trimmed by 1 base and J by 8 bases, leaving 12 bases between them.

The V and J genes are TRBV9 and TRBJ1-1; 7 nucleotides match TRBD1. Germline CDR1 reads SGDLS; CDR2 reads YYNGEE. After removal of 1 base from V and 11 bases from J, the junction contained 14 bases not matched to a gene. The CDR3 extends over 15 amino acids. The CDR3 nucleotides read TGTGCCAGCAGCGTATCGGGGGAACCCTCCAGGGGGGCTTTCTTT. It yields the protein CASSVSGEPSRGAFF.

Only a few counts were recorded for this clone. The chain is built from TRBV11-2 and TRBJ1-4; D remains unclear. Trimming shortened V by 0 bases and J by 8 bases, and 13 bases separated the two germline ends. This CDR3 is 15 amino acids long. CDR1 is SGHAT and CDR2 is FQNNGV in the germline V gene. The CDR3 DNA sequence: TGTGCCAGCAGCTTAGAGGGGTGGGGTACCGAAAAACTGTTTTTT. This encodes CASSLEGWGTEKLFF. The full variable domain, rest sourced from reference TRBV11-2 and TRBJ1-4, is EAGVAQSPRYKIIEKRQSVAFWCNPISGHATLYWYQQILGQGPKLLIQFQNNGVVDDSQLPKDRFSAERLKGVDSTLKIQPAKLEDSAVYLCASSLEGWGTEKLFFGSGTQLSVL.